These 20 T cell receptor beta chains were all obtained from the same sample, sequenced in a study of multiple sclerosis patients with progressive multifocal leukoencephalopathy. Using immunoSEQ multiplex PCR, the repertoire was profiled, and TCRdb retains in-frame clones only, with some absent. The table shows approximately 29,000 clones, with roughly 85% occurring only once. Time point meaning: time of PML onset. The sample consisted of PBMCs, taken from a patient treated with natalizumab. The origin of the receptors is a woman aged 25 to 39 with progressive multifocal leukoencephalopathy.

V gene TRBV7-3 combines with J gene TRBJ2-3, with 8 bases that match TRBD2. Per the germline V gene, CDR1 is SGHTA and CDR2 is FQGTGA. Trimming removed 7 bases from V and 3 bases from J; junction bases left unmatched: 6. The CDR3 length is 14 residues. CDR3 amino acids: CASKSAGATDTQYF. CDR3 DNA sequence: TGTGCCAGCAAATCAGCGGGGGCGACAGATACGCAGTATTTT.

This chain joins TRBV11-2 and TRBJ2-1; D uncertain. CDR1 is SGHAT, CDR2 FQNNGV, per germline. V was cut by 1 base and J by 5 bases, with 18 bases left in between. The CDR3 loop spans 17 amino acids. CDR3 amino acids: CASSLGYGGWENNEQFF. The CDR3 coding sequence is TGTGCCAGCAGCTTAGGTTATGGCGGATGGGAAAACAATGAGCAGTTCTTC.

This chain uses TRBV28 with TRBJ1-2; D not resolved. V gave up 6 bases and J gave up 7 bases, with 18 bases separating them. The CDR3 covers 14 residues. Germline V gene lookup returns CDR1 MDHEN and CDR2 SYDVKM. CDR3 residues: CASSRPDGWGGYTF. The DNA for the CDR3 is TGTGCCAGCAGCCGCCCGGACGGGTGGGGTGGCTACACCTTC.

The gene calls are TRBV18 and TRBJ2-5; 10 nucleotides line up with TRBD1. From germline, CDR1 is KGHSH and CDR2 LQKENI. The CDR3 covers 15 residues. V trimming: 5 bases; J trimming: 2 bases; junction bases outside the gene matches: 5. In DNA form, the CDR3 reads TGTGCCAGCTCAATCGGGACAGGGGTTCAAGAGACCCAGTACTTC. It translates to CASSIGTGVQETQYF.

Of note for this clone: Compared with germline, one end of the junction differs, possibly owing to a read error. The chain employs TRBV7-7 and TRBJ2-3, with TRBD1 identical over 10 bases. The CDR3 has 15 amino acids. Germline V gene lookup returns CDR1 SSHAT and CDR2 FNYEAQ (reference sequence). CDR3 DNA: TGTGCTAGCAGTTACGGGACAGGGGGCACAGATACGCAGTATTTT. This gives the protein CASSYGTGGTDTQYF.

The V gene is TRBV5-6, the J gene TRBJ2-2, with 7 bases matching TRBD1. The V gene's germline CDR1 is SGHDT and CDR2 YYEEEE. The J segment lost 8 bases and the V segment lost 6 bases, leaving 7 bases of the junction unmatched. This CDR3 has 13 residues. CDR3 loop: CASTPGQAGELFF. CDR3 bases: TGTGCCAGCACCCCCGGACAGGCTGGGGAGCTGTTTTTT.

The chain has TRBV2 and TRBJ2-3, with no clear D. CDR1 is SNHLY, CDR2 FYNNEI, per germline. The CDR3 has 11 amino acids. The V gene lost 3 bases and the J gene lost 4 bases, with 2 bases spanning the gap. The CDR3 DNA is TGTGCCAGCAGTGATCCAGATACGCAGTATTTT. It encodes CASSDPDTQYF.

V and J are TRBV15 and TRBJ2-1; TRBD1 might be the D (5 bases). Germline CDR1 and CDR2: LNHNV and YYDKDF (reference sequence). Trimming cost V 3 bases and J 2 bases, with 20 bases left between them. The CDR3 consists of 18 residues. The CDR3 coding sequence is TGTGCCACCAGCAGGACCCTAAGGGGCCGCCTAACCTACAATGAGCAGTTCTTC. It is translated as CATSRTLRGRLTYNEQFF.

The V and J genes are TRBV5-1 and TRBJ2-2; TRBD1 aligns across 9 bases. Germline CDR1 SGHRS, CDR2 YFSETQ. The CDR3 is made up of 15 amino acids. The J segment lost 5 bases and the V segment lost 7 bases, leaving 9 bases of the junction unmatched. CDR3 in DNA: TGCGCCAGCGGGGCCGGGACAGGGAAAACCGGGGAGCTGTTTTTT. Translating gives CASGAGTGKTGELFF. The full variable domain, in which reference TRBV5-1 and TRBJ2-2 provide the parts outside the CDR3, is KAGVTQTPRYLIKTRGQQVTLSCSPISGHRSVSWYQQTPGQGLQFLFEYFSETQRNKGNFPGRFSGRQFSNSRSEMNVSTLELGDSALYLCASGAGTGKTGELFFGEGSRLTVL.

The CDR3 spells CASSATSGTYEQYF. CDR3 nucleotides: TGTGCCAGCAGCGCTACCAGCGGTACCTACGAGCAGTACTTC. The J gene is TRBJ2-7, the V gene TRBV7-4; D perhaps matches TRBD2 (5 bases). With 5 bases removed from V and 2 bases from J, the gap between germline ends came to 13 bases. In germline, CDR1 is SGHVT, CDR2 SQSDAQ. This CDR3 is built from 14 residues. Full variable domain (outside the CDR3, taken from reference TRBV7-4 and TRBJ2-7): GAGVSQSPRYKVAKRGRDVALRCDSISGHVTLYWYRQTLGQGSEVLTYSQSDAQRDKSGRPSGRFSAERPERSVSTLKIQRTEQGDSAVYLCASSATSGTYEQYFGPGTRLTVT.

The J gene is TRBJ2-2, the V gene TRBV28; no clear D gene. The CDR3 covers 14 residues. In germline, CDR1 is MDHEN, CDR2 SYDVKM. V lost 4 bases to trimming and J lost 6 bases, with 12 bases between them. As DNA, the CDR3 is TGTGCCAGCAGTTCCTTATGGCGCGCCGGGGAGCTGTTTTTT. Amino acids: CASSSLWRAGELFF.

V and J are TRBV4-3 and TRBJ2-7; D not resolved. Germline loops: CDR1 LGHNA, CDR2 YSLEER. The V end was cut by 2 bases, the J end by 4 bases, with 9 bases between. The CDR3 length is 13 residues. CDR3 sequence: CASSQRLGYEQYF. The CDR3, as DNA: TGCGCCAGCAGCCAACGATTGGGGTACGAGCAGTACTTC.

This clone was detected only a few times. The CDR3 DNA reads TGCGCCAGCAGCTTCAAGGGGGGGGCAGGAGATACGCAGTATTTT. This encodes CASSFKGGAGDTQYF. The chain has TRBV5-1 and TRBJ2-3; the D gene is possibly TRBD2 (7 bases). The germline CDR1 and CDR2 sequences are SGHRS and YFSETQ. Trimming took off 2 bases at V and 5 bases at J, with 15 bases between the two ends. The CDR3 has 15 amino acids.

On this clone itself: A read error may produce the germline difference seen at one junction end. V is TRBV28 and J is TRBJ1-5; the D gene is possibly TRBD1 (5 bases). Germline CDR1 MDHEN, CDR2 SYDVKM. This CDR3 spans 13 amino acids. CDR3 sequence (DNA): TGTGCCGGCAGTCCCTCAGGGAATCAGCCCCAGCATTTT. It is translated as CAGSPSGNQPQHF.

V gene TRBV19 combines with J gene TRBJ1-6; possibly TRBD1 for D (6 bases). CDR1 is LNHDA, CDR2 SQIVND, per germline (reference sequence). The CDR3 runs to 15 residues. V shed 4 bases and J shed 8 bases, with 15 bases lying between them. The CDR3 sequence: CASSSGTRDYSPLHF. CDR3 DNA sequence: TGTGCCAGTAGTAGCGGGACACGCGATTATTCACCCCTCCACTTT.

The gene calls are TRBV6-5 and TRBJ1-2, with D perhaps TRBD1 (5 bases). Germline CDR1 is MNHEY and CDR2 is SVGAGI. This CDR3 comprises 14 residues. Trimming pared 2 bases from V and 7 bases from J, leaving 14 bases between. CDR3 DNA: TGTGCCAGCAGTTACCGGGGCCCAGGGACTGGCTACACCTTC. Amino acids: CASSYRGPGTGYTF.

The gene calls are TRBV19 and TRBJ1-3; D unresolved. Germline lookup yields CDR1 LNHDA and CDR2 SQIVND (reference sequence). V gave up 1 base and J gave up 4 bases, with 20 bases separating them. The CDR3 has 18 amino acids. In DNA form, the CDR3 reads TGTGCCAGTAGTATAGGTCCGACCGCCTACGGAGACGGAAACACCATATATTTT. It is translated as CASSIGPTAYGDGNTIYF.

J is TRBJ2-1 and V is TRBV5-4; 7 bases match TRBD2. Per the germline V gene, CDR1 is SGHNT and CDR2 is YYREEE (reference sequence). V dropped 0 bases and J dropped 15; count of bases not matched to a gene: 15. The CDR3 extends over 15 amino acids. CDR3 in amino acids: CASSLDGLEGPEVFF. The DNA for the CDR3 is TGTGCCAGCAGCTTGGACGGACTAGAGGGGCCCGAGGTGTTCTTC. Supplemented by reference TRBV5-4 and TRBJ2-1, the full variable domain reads ETGVTQSPTHLIKTRGQQVTLRCSSQSGHNTVSWYQQALGQGPQFIFQYYREEENGRGNFPPRFSGLQFPNYSSELNVNALELDDSALYLCASSLDGLEGPEVFFGPGTRLTVL.

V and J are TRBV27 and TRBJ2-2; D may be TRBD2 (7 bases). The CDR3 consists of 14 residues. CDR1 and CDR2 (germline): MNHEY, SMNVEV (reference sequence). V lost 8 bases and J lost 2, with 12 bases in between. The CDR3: CASGRGPNTGELFF. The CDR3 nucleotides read TGTGCCAGCGGGCGGGGGCCTAACACCGGGGAGCTGTTTTTT.

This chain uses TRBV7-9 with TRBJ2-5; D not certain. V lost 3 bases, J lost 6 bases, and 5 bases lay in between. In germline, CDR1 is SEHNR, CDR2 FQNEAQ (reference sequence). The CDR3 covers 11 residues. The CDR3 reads CASSFGQTQYF. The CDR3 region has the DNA TGTGCCAGCAGCTTCGGGCAGACCCAGTACTTC.